The source of this T cell receptor beta chain is a study of cytotoxic CD8 clonotypes in ibrutinib-treated CLL. Study-level background: Around 25 partial and 2 complete responses; at median approximately 6 years, approximately 14 remitted, around twelve progressed.

Overall study results and limits: Baseline clonality, higher than in age-matched healthy donors, tracked circulating CD8+ T-cell counts. For progressing versus sustained-remission patients, sampling times were not the same.

Germline V gene lookup returns CDR1 GTSNPN and CDR2 SVGIG (reference sequence). The CDR3 sequence is 11 residues long. As for this clone: Its cognate antigen is unknown. One end of the junction is discordant with germline, which a read error may explain.

Targeted sequencing depth ranged from 1 in 200,000 to 1 in 1 million T cells. Produced via immunoSEQ multiplex PCR; TCRdb's table is partial and in-frame only. The sample records some 160,000 clones, approximately 80% being singletons. The sample was PBMCs, taken after 12 months of ibrutinib treatment. This rearrangement joins TRBV30 to TRBJ2-7; no firm D call. The receptor comes from a human donor with chronic lymphocytic leukemia. The CDR3 spells CAWSEDGRPGF. The CDR3 region has the DNA TGTGCCTGGAGTGAGGACGGACGGCCGGGCTTC.